This entry lists 2 T cell receptor beta chains sequenced from one sample in a study of CD8 T cells in Susac syndrome. The authors reverse transcribed roughly 0.5 to 1 ug RNA with random hexamers. TCRdb re-called the immunoSEQ multiplex PCR reads with MiXCR, one entry per CDR3 protein. The table records under 550,000 distinct CDR3 sequences, approximately 85% of them present only once. The sequenced sample was CD8+ T cells from PBMCs. These receptor sequences come from a human donor with multiple sclerosis.

The rearrangement links TRBV12-3 or TRBV12-4 to TRBJ2-5; D might be TRBD2 (6 bases). Trimming left V 5 bases short and J 5 bases short, with 12 bases between. The CDR3 length is 13 residues. This chain's CDR3 is CASSDGTRETQYF. The CDR3 coding sequence is TGTGCCAGCAGTGACGGGACTCGGGAGACCCAGTACTTC.

The chain recombines TRBV3-1 with TRBJ2-7; D remains ambiguous. The V end lost 0 bases, the J end lost 1 base, and 7 bases lay between the germline ends. This CDR3 has 14 amino acids. Germline V gene data show CDR1 as LGHDT and CDR2 as YNNKEL (reference sequence). The CDR3 sequence: CASSQETVSYEQYF. The CDR3 DNA follows: TGTGCCAGCAGCCAAGAAACGGTATCCTACGAGCAGTACTTC.